This T cell receptor (beta chain) was observed in a study of cytomegalovirus exposure and HLA in healthy donors. The wider study: An analysis done earlier identified some 120 million unique TCR beta sequences from roughly 190 million T cells. Broader study findings: It was reported that the classifier diagnosed cytomegalovirus status with high specificity and sensitivity in both the original and validation cohorts.

CDR1 and CDR2 from the germline V gene are SEHNR and FQNEAQ (reference sequence). The CDR3 runs 15 residues. Turning to this clone: The target antigen is unknown. One junction end does not reproduce the germline sequence, and a read error may be involved.

Primers for the PCR totalled 60 Vbeta and 13 Jbeta. Here immunoSEQ multiplex PCR was the method, and the copy in TCRdb shows in-frame clones only, minus some. Altogether under 300,000 clones are present, 86% being singletons, with the ten largest covering 3.5% to 4%. Sequencing used PBMCs. The chain is built from TRBV7-9 and TRBJ2-1, with a weak D call TRBD2 (5 bases). The TCR originated in a man aged 40-50 years in good health and CMV-seropositive. The CDR3 loop reads CSSSLILVSYNEQFF. Here the CDR3 DNA reads TGTTCCAGCAGCTTAATACTAGTCTCCTACAATGAGCAGTTCTTC.